This is a list of T cell receptor beta chains from one sample in a study of CD8 T cells in ankylosing spondylitis. TCRdb reprocessed the 5' RACE reads via MiXCR and lists one record per CDR3 protein. The sample shows fewer than 750,000 distinct CDR3 sequences, 15% to 20% of them seen only once. The sequenced material came from blood, either unsorted or a sorted T cell fraction (not recorded which). These receptors all stem from a male donor with ankylosing spondylitis. Both conserved end residues are part of each CDR3. D genes are given only for firm matches. Some rows mark clone size as missing; the rest say once, few, many or name a class of expanded clone.

>TRBJ1-2|TRBV6-5|-|-
CASSYSRAGEDGYTF
TGTGCCAGCAGTTACTCGAGGGCAGGGGAGGATGGCTACACCTTC
>TRBJ2-7|TRBV29-1|TRBD2|-
CSVFGLAGAKYEQYF
TGCAGCGTTTTTGGCCTAGCGGGAGCAAAATACGAGCAGTACTTC
>TRBJ2-1|TRBV11-3|-|-
CASSRGETVRNEQFF
TGTGCCAGCAGCCGGGGAGAGACCGTACGCAATGAGCAGTTCTTC
>TRBJ2-2|TRBV10-2|-|few
CASSENGVRELFF
TGCGCCAGCAGTGAGAACGGAGTGAGGGAGCTGTTTTTT
>TRBJ2-2|TRBV5-5|TRBD1|-
CASSGTVPGELFF
TGTGCCAGCAGCGGGACAGTTCCCGGGGAGCTGTTTTTT
>TRBJ2-5|TRBV5-1|TRBD2|-
CASSLAVTGGETKYF
TGCGCCAGCAGCTTGGCCGTCACGGGAGGAGAGACCAAGTACTTC
>TRBJ2-3|TRBV3-1|-|few
CASSQITSSLPGADTQYF
TGTGCCAGCAGCCAAATAACGTCATCCCTGCCGGGGGCAGATACGCAGTATTTT
>TRBJ2-7|TRBV5-1|TRBD2|-
CASSPSGLNSFEQYF
TGCGCCAGCAGCCCCTCGGGACTAAACTCCTTCGAGCAGTACTTC
>TRBJ2-6|TRBV6-5|-|-
CASSNPQVSGANVLTF
TGTGCCAGCAGTAACCCACAGGTTTCGGGGGCCAACGTCCTGACTTTC
>TRBJ1-3|TRBV12-3/TRBV12-4|TRBD1|-
CASRTTGSSGNTIYF
TGTGCCAGCAGGACGACAGGGAGCTCTGGAAACACCATATATTTT
>TRBJ2-7|TRBV12-3/TRBV12-4|-|-
CASSPAGAESYEQYF
TGTGCCAGCAGTCCGGCGGGGGCGGAATCCTACGAGCAGTACTTC
>TRBJ2-1|TRBV20-1|TRBD2|few
CSALPTTGGNEQFF
TGCAGTGCTCTCCCGACCACGGGGGGCAATGAGCAGTTCTTC
>TRBJ1-5|TRBV6-1|TRBD1|-
CASRRGQNQPQHF
TGTGCCAGCAGGAGGGGACAGAATCAGCCCCAGCATTTT
>TRBJ2-7|TRBV5-1|TRBD2|-
CASSGRGGYEQYF
TGCGCCAGCAGCGGGCGGGGGGGCTACGAGCAGTACTTC
>TRBJ2-3|TRBV20-1|TRBD2|-
CSAPGTSITDTQYF
TGCAGTGCTCCCGGGACTAGTATCACAGATACGCAGTATTTT
>TRBJ2-3|TRBV5-1|TRBD2|few
CASSLAILLATSGRVADTQYF
TGCGCCAGCAGCTTGGCTATTCTCTTAGCGACTAGCGGGAGGGTGGCAGATACGCAGTATTTT
>TRBJ2-1|TRBV20-1|TRBD2|few
CSALPRPSGVGWVF
TGCAGTGCTCTTCCCAGACCTAGCGGGGTGGGGTGGGTCTTC
>TRBJ1-1|TRBV2|-|-
CASGPGREAFF
TGTGCCAGCGGGCCGGGCAGGGAAGCTTTCTTT
>TRBJ2-1|TRBV10-2|-|few
CASSQGGGPARF
TGCGCCAGCAGTCAAGGAGGGGGTCCGGCCAGGTTC
>TRBJ1-1|TRBV5-1|-|few
CASIGAGVNTEAFF
TGCGCCAGCATCGGGGCAGGGGTGAACACTGAAGCTTTCTTT
>TRBJ1-1|TRBV5-1|-|few
CASSLKISSLNTEAFF
TGCGCCAGCAGTTTAAAAATCTCAAGTTTGAACACTGAAGCTTTCTTT
>TRBJ2-3|TRBV20-1|-|-
CSALESTDTQYF
TGCAGTGCTCTAGAGAGCACAGATACGCAGTATTTT
>TRBJ2-7|TRBV7-2|-|few
CASSLGLVDYEQYF
TGTGCCAGCAGCTTAGGACTAGTAGACTACGAGCAGTACTTC
>TRBJ1-2|TRBV9|-|many
CASSAVVVTKNGYTF
TGTGCCAGCAGCGCTGTTGTTGTGACGAAAAATGGCTACACCTTC
>TRBJ1-5|TRBV18|-|-
CASSPVGEGSNQPQHF
TGTGCCAGCTCACCCGTGGGTGAAGGGAGCAATCAGCCCCAGCATTTT
>TRBJ2-7|TRBV20-1|-|few
CSARAFLGSGPSYEQYF
TGCAGTGCTAGAGCTTTTTTAGGGAGCGGGCCTTCCTACGAGCAGTACTTC
>TRBJ2-1|TRBV7-8|-|few
CASSLGLVGSEVEQFF
TGTGCCAGCAGCTTGGGGTTGGTCGGGAGTGAGGTTGAGCAGTTCTTC
>TRBJ2-7|TRBV4-1|-|few
CASSQDVTSYEQYF
TGCGCCAGCAGCCAAGATGTGACGTCCTACGAGCAGTACTTC
>TRBJ2-2|TRBV9|-|-
CASSTLPRWNTGELFF
TGTGCCAGCAGCACTCTCCCTCGGTGGAACACCGGGGAGCTGTTTTTT
>TRBJ1-4|TRBV29-1|-|-
CSVRRGRPCTNGTNEKLFF
TGCAGCGTCCGCCGGGGGCGGCCCTGCACAAATGGAACTAATGAAAAACTGTTTTTT
>TRBJ2-1|TRBV5-1|-|-
CASGGLVGYNEQFF
TGCGCCAGCGGGGGCCTAGTTGGCTACAATGAGCAGTTCTTC
>TRBJ1-2|TRBV9|-|-
CASSPDDRQSYGYTF
TGTGCCAGCAGCCCGGATGACCGACAGTCTTATGGCTACACCTTC
>TRBJ2-1|TRBV20-1|-|-
CSARDKTTGLDNEQFF
TGCAGTGCTAGGGACAAGACTACGGGGTTGGACAATGAGCAGTTCTTC
>TRBJ2-3|TRBV12-3/TRBV12-4|-|-
CASNTAGPHTQYF
TGTGCCAGCAACACGGCGGGCCCACATACGCAGTATTTT
>TRBJ1-4|TRBV5-1|TRBD1|few
CASSLGTGGNEKLFF
TGCGCCAGCAGCTTGGGGACAGGGGGTAATGAAAAACTGTTTTTT
>TRBJ2-1|TRBV18|-|many
CASSPPGQGVANEQFF
TGTGCCAGCTCACCACCGGGGCAGGGAGTCGCCAATGAGCAGTTCTTC
>TRBJ1-5|TRBV30|-|-
CAWSGSVPNQPQHF
TGTGCCTGGAGTGGGTCCGTCCCCAATCAGCCCCAGCATTTT